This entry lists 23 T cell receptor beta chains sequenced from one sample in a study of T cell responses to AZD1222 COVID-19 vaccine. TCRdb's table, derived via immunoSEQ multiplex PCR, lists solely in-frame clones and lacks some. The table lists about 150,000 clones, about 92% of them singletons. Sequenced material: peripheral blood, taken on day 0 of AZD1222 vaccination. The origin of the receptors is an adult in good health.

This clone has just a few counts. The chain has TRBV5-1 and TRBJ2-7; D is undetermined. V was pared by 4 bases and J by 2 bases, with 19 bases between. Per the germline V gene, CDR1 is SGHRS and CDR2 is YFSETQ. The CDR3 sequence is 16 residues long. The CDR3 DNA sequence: TGCGCCAGCAGCCGCGGTGCGGCTACGCCACCCTACGAGCAGTACTTC. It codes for CASSRGAATPPYEQYF.

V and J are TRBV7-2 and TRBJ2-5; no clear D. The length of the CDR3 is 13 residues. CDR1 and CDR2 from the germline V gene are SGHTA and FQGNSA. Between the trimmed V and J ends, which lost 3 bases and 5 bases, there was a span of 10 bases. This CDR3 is CASSLTVRETQYF. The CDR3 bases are TGTGCCAGCAGCTTGACGGTGCGGGAGACCCAGTACTTC.

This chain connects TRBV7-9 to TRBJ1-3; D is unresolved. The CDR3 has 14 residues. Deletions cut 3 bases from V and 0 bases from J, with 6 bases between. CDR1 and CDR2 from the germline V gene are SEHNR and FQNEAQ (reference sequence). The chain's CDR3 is CASSFHRSGNTIYF. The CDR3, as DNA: TGTGCCAGCAGCTTTCACCGCTCTGGAAACACCATATATTTT.

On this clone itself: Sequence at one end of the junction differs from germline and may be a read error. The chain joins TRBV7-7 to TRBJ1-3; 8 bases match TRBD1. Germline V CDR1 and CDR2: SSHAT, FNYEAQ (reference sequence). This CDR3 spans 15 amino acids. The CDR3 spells CASSARQGRGNTIYF. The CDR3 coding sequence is TGTGCTAGCAGCGCTCGACAGGGGCGAGGAAACACCATATATTTT.

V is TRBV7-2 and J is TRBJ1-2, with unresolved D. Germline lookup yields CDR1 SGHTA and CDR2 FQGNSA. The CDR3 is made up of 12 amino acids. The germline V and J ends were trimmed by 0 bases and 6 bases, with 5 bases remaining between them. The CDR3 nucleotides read TGTGCCAGCAGCTTAGCGTTGCATGGCTACACCTTC. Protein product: CASSLALHGYTF.

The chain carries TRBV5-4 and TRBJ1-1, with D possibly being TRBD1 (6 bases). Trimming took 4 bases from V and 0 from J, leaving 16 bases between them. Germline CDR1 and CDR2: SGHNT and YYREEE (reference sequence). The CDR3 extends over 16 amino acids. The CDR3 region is CASSPSGGGLNTEAFF. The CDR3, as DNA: TGTGCCAGCAGCCCCTCCGGCGGGGGGCTGAACACTGAAGCTTTCTTT.

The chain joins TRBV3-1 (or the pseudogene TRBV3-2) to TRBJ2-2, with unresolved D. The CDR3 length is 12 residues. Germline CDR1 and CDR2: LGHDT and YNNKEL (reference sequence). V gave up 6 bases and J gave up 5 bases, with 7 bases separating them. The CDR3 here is CASRRITGELFF. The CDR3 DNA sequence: TGTGCCAGCAGACGCATTACCGGGGAGCTGTTTTTT.

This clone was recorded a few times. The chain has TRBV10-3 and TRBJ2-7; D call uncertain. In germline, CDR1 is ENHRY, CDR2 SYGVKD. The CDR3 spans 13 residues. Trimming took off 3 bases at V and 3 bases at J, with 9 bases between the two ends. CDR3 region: CAISDGSFYEQYF. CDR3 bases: TGTGCCATCAGTGATGGTAGCTTCTACGAGCAGTACTTC.

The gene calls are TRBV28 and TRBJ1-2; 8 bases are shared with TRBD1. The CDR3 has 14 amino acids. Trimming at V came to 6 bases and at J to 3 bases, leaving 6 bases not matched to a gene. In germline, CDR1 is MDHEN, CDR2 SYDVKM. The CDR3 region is CASRSTGVYYGYTF. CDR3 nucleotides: TGTGCCAGCAGATCGACAGGGGTGTACTATGGCTACACCTTC.

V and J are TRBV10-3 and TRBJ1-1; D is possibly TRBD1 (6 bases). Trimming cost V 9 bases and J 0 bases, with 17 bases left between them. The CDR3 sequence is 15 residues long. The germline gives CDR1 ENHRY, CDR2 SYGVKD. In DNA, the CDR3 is TGTGCCATGGCAGGGGAGTTAACCATGAACACTGAAGCTTTCTTT. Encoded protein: CAMAGELTMNTEAFF.

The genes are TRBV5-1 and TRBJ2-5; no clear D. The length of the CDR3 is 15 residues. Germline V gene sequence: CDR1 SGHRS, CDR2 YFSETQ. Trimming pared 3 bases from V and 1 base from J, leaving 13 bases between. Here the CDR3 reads CASSSLGSPQETQYF. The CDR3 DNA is TGCGCCAGCAGCTCTCTGGGCAGCCCCCAAGAGACCCAGTACTTC.

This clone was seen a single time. CDR3 sequence: CASSGGRAGEQYF. CDR3 DNA: TGTGCCAGCAGCGGCGGGAGGGCCGGTGAGCAGTACTTC. The chain uses TRBV27 and TRBJ2-7, with TRBD2 identical over 9 bases. J gave up 7 bases and V 6 bases, and 7 bases lay outside the gene matches. The germline gives CDR1 MNHEY, CDR2 SMNVEV (reference sequence). The CDR3 is made up of 13 amino acids.

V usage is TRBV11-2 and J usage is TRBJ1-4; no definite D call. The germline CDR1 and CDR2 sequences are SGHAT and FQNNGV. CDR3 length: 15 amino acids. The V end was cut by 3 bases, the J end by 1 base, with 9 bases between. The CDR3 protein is CASSFLPGTNEKLFF. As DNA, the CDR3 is TGTGCCAGCAGCTTCCTTCCCGGAACTAATGAAAAACTGTTTTTT.

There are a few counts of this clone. CDR3 DNA sequence: TGTGCCAGCAGCCACGAATGGGGAGATGAAAAACTGTTTTTT. Encoded protein: CASSHEWGDEKLFF. The gene calls are TRBV6-4 and TRBJ1-4; no definite D call. CDR3 length: 14 amino acids. The germline CDR1 and CDR2 sequences are MRHNA and SNTAGT. The V end was cut by 6 bases, the J end by 6 bases, with 14 bases between.

The CDR3 nucleotides read TGTGCCAGCTCATCCAGGGACAGGGTCCGATGGGCTGAAGCTTTCTTT. Encoded protein: CASSSRDRVRWAEAFF. The chain recombines TRBV18 with TRBJ1-1; 9 bases match TRBD1. Germline trimming cut 5 bases from V and 6 bases from J; bases unmatched to any gene: 13. Germline V gives CDR1 KGHSH, CDR2 LQKENI. CDR3 length equals 16 residues.

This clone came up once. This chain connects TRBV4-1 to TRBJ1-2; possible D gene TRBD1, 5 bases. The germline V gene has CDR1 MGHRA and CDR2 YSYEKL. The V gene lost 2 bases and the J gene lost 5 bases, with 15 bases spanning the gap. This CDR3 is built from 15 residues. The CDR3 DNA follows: TGCGCCAGCAGCCAATACGGGGGAAGAGGGTATGGCTACACCTTC. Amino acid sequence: CASSQYGGRGYGYTF.

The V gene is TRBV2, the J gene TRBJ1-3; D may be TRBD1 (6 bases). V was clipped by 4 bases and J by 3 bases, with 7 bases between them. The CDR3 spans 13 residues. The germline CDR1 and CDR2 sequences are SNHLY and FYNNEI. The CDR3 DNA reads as TGTGCCAGCAGTGGGGACATTGGAAACACCATATATTTT. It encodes CASSGDIGNTIYF.

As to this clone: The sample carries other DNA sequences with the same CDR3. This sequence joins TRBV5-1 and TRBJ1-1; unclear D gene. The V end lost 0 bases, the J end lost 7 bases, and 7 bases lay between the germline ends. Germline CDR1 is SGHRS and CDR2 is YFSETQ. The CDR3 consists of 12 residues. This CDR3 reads CASSLGADEAFF. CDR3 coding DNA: TGCGCCAGCAGCTTGGGTGCAGATGAAGCTTTCTTT.

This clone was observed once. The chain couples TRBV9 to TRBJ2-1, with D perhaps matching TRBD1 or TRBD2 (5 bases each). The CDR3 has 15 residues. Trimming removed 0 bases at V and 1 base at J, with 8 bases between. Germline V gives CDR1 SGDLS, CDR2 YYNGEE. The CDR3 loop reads CASSVGGGSYNEQFF. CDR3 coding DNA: TGTGCCAGCAGCGTAGGTGGGGGTTCCTACAATGAGCAGTTCTTC.

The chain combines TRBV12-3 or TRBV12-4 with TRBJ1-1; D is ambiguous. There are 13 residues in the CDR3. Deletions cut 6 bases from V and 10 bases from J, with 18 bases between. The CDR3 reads CASSASGSQAAFF. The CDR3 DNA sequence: TGTGCCAGCAGCGCCTCCGGGAGCCAGGCAGCTTTCTTT.

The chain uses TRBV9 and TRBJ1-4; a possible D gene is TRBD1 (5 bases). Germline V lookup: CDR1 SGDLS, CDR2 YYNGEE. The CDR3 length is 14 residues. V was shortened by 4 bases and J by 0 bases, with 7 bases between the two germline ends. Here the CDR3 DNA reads TGTGCCAGCAGCACAGGTTCAACTAATGAAAAACTGTTTTTT. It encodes CASSTGSTNEKLFF. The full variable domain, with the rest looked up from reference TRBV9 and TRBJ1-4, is DSGVTQTPKHLITATGQRVTLRCSPRSGDLSVYWYQQSLDQGLQFLIQYYNGEERAKGNILERFSAQQFPDLHSELNLSSLELGDSALYFCASSTGSTNEKLFFGSGTQLSVL.

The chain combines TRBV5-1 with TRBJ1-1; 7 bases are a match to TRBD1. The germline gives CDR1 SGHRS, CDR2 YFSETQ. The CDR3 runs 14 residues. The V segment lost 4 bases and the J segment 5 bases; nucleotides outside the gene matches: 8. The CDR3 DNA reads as TGCGCCAGCAGCAACGGACAGGCACGAACTGAAGCTTTCTTT. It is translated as CASSNGQARTEAFF.

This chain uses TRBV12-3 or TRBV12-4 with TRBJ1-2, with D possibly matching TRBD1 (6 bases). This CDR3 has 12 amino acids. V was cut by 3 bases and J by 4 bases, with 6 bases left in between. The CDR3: CASSLTGYGYTF. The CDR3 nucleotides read TGTGCCAGCAGTTTGACAGGCTATGGCTACACCTTC.